A single sample gave rise to the 14 T cell receptor beta chains below, sequenced in a study of identical twins. One entry per CDR3 protein results from TCRdb running MiXCR on the 5' RACE reads. Of 400,000 to 500,000 distinct CDR3 sequences in the sample, around a sixth were seen once. Sequenced sample: naive T cells sorted from blood. The source of these receptors is a man aged 50-59 years in good health.

This clonotype appeared a few times. The chain employs TRBV5-1 and TRBJ1-2; no firm D call. The V and J ends lost 5 bases and 0 bases respectively, with 11 bases between them. There are 14 residues in the CDR3. Germline CDR1 reads SGHRS; CDR2 reads YFSETQ. The CDR3 nucleotides are TGCGCCAGCAGTACGGGCTTAACTAACTATGGCTACACCTTC. As protein: CASSTGLTNYGYTF.

In its sample, this clonotype was seen a few times. The CDR3 coding sequence is TGTGCCATCAGAGGGACTAGCGCTACCCAGTCGAACACCGGGGAGCTGTTTTTT. Translated, it gives CAIRGTSATQSNTGELFF. This chain uses TRBV10-3 with TRBJ2-2, with 10 bases aligning to TRBD2. After removal of 6 bases from V and 0 bases from J, the junction contained 10 bases not matched to a gene. Per the germline V gene, CDR1 is ENHRY and CDR2 is SYGVKD. The CDR3 has 18 amino acids.

CDR3 nucleotides: TGTGCCAGCAGCGTAGTATCAAACTATGGCTACACCTTC. Residues: CASSVVSNYGYTF. The gene calls are TRBV9 and TRBJ1-2; no firm D call. The ends were cut back, 0 bases at V and 2 bases at J, with 5 bases in the middle. Germline loops: CDR1 SGDLS, CDR2 YYNGEE. This CDR3 region has 13 residues.

As for this clonotype: A read error may account for a junction end that differs from germline. This chain uses TRBV20-1 with TRBJ2-2; tentative D call: TRBD2 (6 bases). Germline V gene sequence: CDR1 DFQATT, CDR2 SNEGSKA (reference sequence). This CDR3 has 12 residues. CDR3 sequence (DNA): TGCAGTCTAGGGCGAAACACCGGGGAGGTGTTTTTT. The encoded protein is CSLGRNTGEVFF.

The chain employs TRBV7-9 and TRBJ2-7, with D hard to call. V dropped 5 bases and J dropped 4 bases, with 18 bases sitting between them. Per the germline V gene, CDR1 is SEHNR and CDR2 is FQNEAQ (reference sequence). This CDR3 region has 15 residues. The CDR3 is CASSSAWAPIYEQYF. CDR3 DNA sequence: TGTGCCAGCAGCAGTGCCTGGGCCCCTATATACGAGCAGTACTTC.

This clonotype was counted ten times or more. J is TRBJ2-1 and V is TRBV7-2, with D uncertain. Per germline, CDR1 SGHTA and CDR2 FQGNSA. The V gene lost 3 bases and the J gene lost 4 bases, with 10 bases spanning the gap. The CDR3 contains 14 residues. The CDR3 DNA sequence: TGTGCCAGCAGCTTCACCACTGGGTACAATGAGCAGTTCTTC. Protein product: CASSFTTGYNEQFF.

This clonotype has at least ten counts. V gene TRBV6-1 combines with J gene TRBJ1-2, with 7 positions matching TRBD1. CDR1 is MNHNS, CDR2 SASEGT, per germline. The CDR3 spans 13 residues. Trimming took 6 bases from V and 3 from J; bases not matched to a gene: 4. This CDR3 is CASRTGMDYGYTF. The CDR3 nucleotides are TGTGCCAGCAGGACAGGGATGGACTATGGCTACACCTTC.

The chain employs TRBV20-1 and TRBJ1-5; possible D gene TRBD1, 6 bases. Germline-derived CDR1 and CDR2 are DFQATT and SNEGSKA (reference sequence). The CDR3 runs 14 residues. Trimming shortened V by 3 bases and J by 4 bases, and 13 bases separated the two germline ends. CDR3 DNA sequence: TGCAGTGCTAGTTATGGGGGGCCGAATCAGCCCCAGCATTTT. Residues: CSASYGGPNQPQHF.

This clonotype was seen at least ten times. V gene TRBV14 combines with J gene TRBJ1-3; D may be TRBD1 (6 bases). The CDR3 covers 18 residues. The germline V gene encodes CDR1 SGHDN and CDR2 FVKESK. Trimming took off 0 bases at V and 0 bases at J, with 15 bases between the two ends. In DNA form, the CDR3 reads TGTGCCAGCAGCCAAGAGTCTACCAGGGGCCTCTCTGGAAACACCATATATTTT. It is translated as CASSQESTRGLSGNTIYF.

This clonotype was found many times. The chain carries TRBV5-1 and TRBJ2-7; 9 nucleotides line up with TRBD1. The J segment lost 6 bases and the V segment lost 3 bases, leaving 10 bases of the junction unmatched. The CDR3 spans 15 residues. Germline loops: CDR1 SGHRS, CDR2 YFSETQ. The CDR3, as DNA: TGCGCCAGCAGCTCGGGACAGGGTAATTTAGGCGAGCAGTACTTC. This sequence encodes CASSSGQGNLGEQYF.

J is TRBJ2-5 and V is TRBV6-4; possibly TRBD1 for D (6 bases). This CDR3 is 16 amino acids long. Germline V gene data show CDR1 as MRHNA and CDR2 as SNTAGT. Trimming took off 4 bases at V and 3 bases at J, with 18 bases between the two ends. The CDR3 protein is CASSGGRVAPEETQYF. The CDR3 coding sequence is TGTGCCAGCAGTGGGGGGCGGGTAGCCCCCGAAGAGACCCAGTACTTC.

The V gene is TRBV5-5, the J gene TRBJ1-4, with 7 bases fitting TRBD1. The V and J ends lost 0 bases and 4 bases, in that order; junction bases with no gene match: 3. Germline V CDR1 and CDR2: SGHKS, YYEKEE (reference sequence). CDR3 length equals 15 residues. In nucleotides, the CDR3 is TGTGCCAGCAGCTTGGAACAGGGGTATAATGAAAAACTGTTTTTT. It codes for CASSLEQGYNEKLFF.

This clonotype was observed many times. Here the CDR3 DNA reads TGCAGCATGGATGAGCAGTTCTTC. This gives the protein CSMDEQFF. J is TRBJ2-1 and V is TRBV20-1, with no clear D. CDR3 length: 8 residues. The germline V gene has CDR1 DFQATT and CDR2 SNEGSKA (reference sequence).

This clonotype was detected a few times. The rearrangement links TRBV10-3 to TRBJ1-5; D not resolved. CDR1 is ENHRY, CDR2 SYGVKD, per germline. V was shortened by 2 bases and J by 3 bases, with 2 bases between the two germline ends. The CDR3 contains 12 residues. Here the CDR3 reads CAISEANQPQHF. CDR3 nucleotides: TGTGCCATCAGTGAGGCCAATCAGCCCCAGCATTTT.